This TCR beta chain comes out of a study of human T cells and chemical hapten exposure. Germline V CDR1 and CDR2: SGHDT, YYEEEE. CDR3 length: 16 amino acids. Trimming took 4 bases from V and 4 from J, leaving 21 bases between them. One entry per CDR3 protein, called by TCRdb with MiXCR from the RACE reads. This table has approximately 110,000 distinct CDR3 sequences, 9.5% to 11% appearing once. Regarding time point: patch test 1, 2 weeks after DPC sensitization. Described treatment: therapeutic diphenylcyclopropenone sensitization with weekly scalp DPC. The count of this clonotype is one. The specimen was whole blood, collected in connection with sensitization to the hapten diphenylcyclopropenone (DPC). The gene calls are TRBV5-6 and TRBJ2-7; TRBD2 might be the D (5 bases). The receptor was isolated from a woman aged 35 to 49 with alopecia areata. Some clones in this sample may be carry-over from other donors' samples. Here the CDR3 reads CASSPRTGVKRYEQYF. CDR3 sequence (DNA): TGTGCCAGCAGCCCGAGAACCGGGGTTAAGCGGTACGAGCAGTACTTC.